This is a list of T cell receptor beta chains from one sample in a study of T and B cells in COVID-19 patients. Using its own MiXCR run on the multiplex PCR reads, TCRdb lists one record per CDR3 protein. The table includes fewer than 6,000 distinct CDR3 sequences, around 30% detected once. Sequenced input: blood. These receptors were collected from a human donor with active COVID-19. The CDR3 runs from the conserved cysteine through the conserved F or W. Each record gives: CDR3 DNA, CDR3 protein, V gene, D gene, clone size, J gene. A D gene is named only where the DNA matches it firmly. Some rows have no size entry. The others give once, few or many, or a class for an expanded clone.

CDR3 DNA: TGTGCCAGCAGCTTCCCCGATGGGGTTCGCGAGCAGTACTTC
CDR3 protein: CASSFPDGVREQYF
V gene: TRBV5-4
D gene: NA
clone size: medium-sized
J gene: TRBJ2-7

CDR3 DNA: TGTGCCATCGGCGTACTAGCGGGTCCGCAAGAGACCCAGTACTTC
CDR3 protein: CAIGVLAGPQETQYF
V gene: TRBV10-3
D gene: TRBD2
clone size: few
J gene: TRBJ2-5

CDR3 DNA: TGCGCCAGCAGCTTGTACGGGGAATCCACCGGGGAGCTGTTTTTT
CDR3 protein: CASSLYGESTGELFF
V gene: TRBV5-1
D gene: NA
clone size: few
J gene: TRBJ2-2

CDR3 DNA: TGTGCCAGCAGTCCCCGACCCGTTACAGGGTTGGGTCAAGAGACCCAGTACTTC
CDR3 protein: CASSPRPVTGLGQETQYF
V gene: TRBV28
D gene: NA
clone size: NA
J gene: TRBJ2-5

CDR3 DNA: TGTGCCAGTGGGCAACCCTTACTGGAGACCCAGTACTTC
CDR3 protein: CASGQPLLETQYF
V gene: TRBV19
D gene: NA
clone size: medium-sized
J gene: TRBJ2-5

CDR3 DNA: TGTGCCAGCAGCTCTCGACTAGTCCCCGGGGAGCTGTTTTTT
CDR3 protein: CASSSRLVPGELFF
V gene: TRBV27
D gene: NA
clone size: medium-sized
J gene: TRBJ2-2

CDR3 DNA: TGTGCCAGCTCACCAGAAATGAGCACTGAAGCTTTCTTT
CDR3 protein: CASSPEMSTEAFF
V gene: TRBV18
D gene: NA
clone size: medium-sized
J gene: TRBJ1-1

CDR3 DNA: TGCAGTGCTAGTCAGAGGACCTATGACAATGAGCAGTTCTTC
CDR3 protein: CSASQRTYDNEQFF
V gene: TRBV20-1
D gene: NA
clone size: NA
J gene: TRBJ2-1

CDR3 DNA: TGTGCCATCCCCTCGGGCGGGAGTCGCACCGGGGAGCTGTTTTTT
CDR3 protein: CAIPSGGSRTGELFF
V gene: TRBV10-3
D gene: TRBD2
clone size: many
J gene: TRBJ2-2

CDR3 DNA: TGTGCCAGCAGCCAAGGCTCTAGCGGTAGCACAGATACGCAGTATTTT
CDR3 protein: CASSQGSSGSTDTQYF
V gene: TRBV14
D gene: TRBD2
clone size: few
J gene: TRBJ2-3

CDR3 DNA: TGTGCCAGCGGTAACTCCTACAATGAGCAGTTCTTC
CDR3 protein: CASGNSYNEQFF
V gene: TRBV5-4
D gene: NA
clone size: medium-sized
J gene: TRBJ2-1

CDR3 DNA: TGCGCCAGCAGCTCCCAGGGCAACTCTGGAAACACCATATATTTT
CDR3 protein: CASSSQGNSGNTIYF
V gene: TRBV5-1
D gene: NA
clone size: NA
J gene: TRBJ1-3

CDR3 DNA: TGTGCCAGCCCCCGACGGGACAGGGCCTACGAGCAGTACTTC
CDR3 protein: CASPRRDRAYEQYF
V gene: TRBV19
D gene: TRBD1
clone size: NA
J gene: TRBJ2-7

CDR3 DNA: TGTGCCAGCTCAACGACTAGCGGGAGGGCCTACGAGCAGTACTTC
CDR3 protein: CASSTTSGRAYEQYF
V gene: TRBV18
D gene: TRBD2
clone size: medium-sized
J gene: TRBJ2-7

CDR3 DNA: TGCAGTGTCAGGACTAGTCCTACGCAGTATTTT
CDR3 protein: CSVRTSPTQYF
V gene: TRBV29-1
D gene: TRBD2
clone size: NA
J gene: TRBJ2-3

CDR3 DNA: TGTGCCAGCAGGGAGGGACTTTTCTTTGGTACAGATACGCAGTATTTT
CDR3 protein: CASREGLFFGTDTQYF
V gene: TRBV6-5
D gene: NA
clone size: medium-sized
J gene: TRBJ2-3

CDR3 DNA: TGCGCCAGCAGCCAAGAGGGACTTGATACGCAGTATTTT
CDR3 protein: CASSQEGLDTQYF
V gene: TRBV4-3
D gene: NA
clone size: NA
J gene: TRBJ2-3

CDR3 DNA: TGTGCCAGCAGCTTGGGGCCGGCATTTCCGCCGCATTTT
CDR3 protein: CASSLGPAFPPHF
V gene: TRBV11-1
D gene: NA
clone size: medium-sized
J gene: TRBJ1-5

CDR3 DNA: TGTGCCAGCAAACGCCGCAGAAACTCTGGAAACACCATATATTTT
CDR3 protein: CASKRRRNSGNTIYF
V gene: TRBV6-6
D gene: NA
clone size: NA
J gene: TRBJ1-3

CDR3 DNA: TGTGCCAGCGGACAGGTCCCGAACTATGGCTACACCTTC
CDR3 protein: CASGQVPNYGYTF
V gene: TRBV27
D gene: TRBD1
clone size: NA
J gene: TRBJ1-2

CDR3 DNA: TGTGCCAGCAGCTTCCTCGGGAACACCGGGGAGCTGTTTTTT
CDR3 protein: CASSFLGNTGELFF
V gene: TRBV7-9
D gene: NA
clone size: few
J gene: TRBJ2-2

CDR3 DNA: TGTGCCACGCGAGATAGCAATCAGCCCCAGCATTTT
CDR3 protein: CATRDSNQPQHF
V gene: TRBV28
D gene: NA
clone size: NA
J gene: TRBJ1-5

CDR3 DNA: TGTGCCAGCAGCTTGAGTGCAGGGGGCGAGCAGTACTTC
CDR3 protein: CASSLSAGGEQYF
V gene: TRBV5-6
D gene: TRBD1
clone size: medium-sized
J gene: TRBJ2-7

CDR3 DNA: TGCAGTGTTTCGAGCGGGACAACAGATACGCAGTATTTT
CDR3 protein: CSVSSGTTDTQYF
V gene: TRBV20-1
D gene: NA
clone size: NA
J gene: TRBJ2-3

CDR3 DNA: TGTGCCAGCGAAACAGGGTGGAGCAATCAGCCCCAGCATTTT
CDR3 protein: CASETGWSNQPQHF
V gene: TRBV6-1
D gene: NA
clone size: few
J gene: TRBJ1-5

CDR3 DNA: TGTGCCAGCAGCAAAGACAGACTAGCGGGAGTTCTGGGCGAGCAGTACTTC
CDR3 protein: CASSKDRLAGVLGEQYF
V gene: TRBV12-3/TRBV12-4
D gene: TRBD2
clone size: NA
J gene: TRBJ2-7

CDR3 DNA: TGTGCCAGTAGTATGGGACTAGCGGGAGAGACCCAGTACTTC
CDR3 protein: CASSMGLAGETQYF
V gene: TRBV19
D gene: TRBD2
clone size: medium-sized
J gene: TRBJ2-5